The T cell receptor beta chain under discussion was sequenced for a study of blood T cell repertoires in COVID-19. Study as a whole: Spain, Italy and the United States supplied samples that represented acute and convalescent COVID-19. The analysed material was cDNA or gDNA that came from T cells, B-cell-depleted T cells, or PBMCs.

Original processing methods: Estimation of nucleated cell counts was performed using reference gene primer amplification. Generated by immunoSEQ multiplex PCR, the TCRdb table keeps only in-frame clones and is missing some. Clone size and V and J calls were adopted from that table, with D and trimming inferred from the DNA. The sample carries around 100,000 clones, roughly 84% recorded once. CDR1 is SGHTS and CDR2 is YDEGEE in the germline V gene. CDR3 length: 16 residues. Trimming removed 4 bases from V and 5 bases from J; junction bases left unmatched: 4. This TCR came from a man aged 55 to 70 with acute or convalescent COVID-19. Sequencing was done on a sample of peripheral blood. This chain uses TRBV5-8 with TRBJ2-2; TRBD2 aligns across 14 bases. The CDR3 region is CASSPRTSGRTGELFF. CDR3 DNA: TGTGCCAGCAGCCCCCGGACTAGCGGGAGGACCGGGGAGCTGTTTTTT.